The 17 T cell receptor beta chains listed next were all sequenced from one sample in a study of T cells in Graves' hyperthyroidism and ophthalmopathy. The source material, RNA transcripts, was used to amplify TCR beta CDR3 regions. When the TCR CDR3 underwent first-round RT-PCR, the HTBI primer set was used. Each CDR3 protein is one row after TCRdb ran MiXCR on the multiplex PCR reads. The sample carries hundreds of thousands of distinct CDR3 sequences, 30% to 40% recorded once. The material sequenced was blood. Receptors were obtained from a middle-aged woman with Graves' hyperthyroidism.

The chain carries TRBV11-2 and TRBJ2-7; tentative D call: TRBD1 (5 bases). The CDR3 covers 15 residues. Germline V gene data show CDR1 as SGHAT and CDR2 as FQNNGV. V shed 3 bases and J shed 3 bases, with 15 bases lying between them. This CDR3 is CASSLGLQASYEQYF. The CDR3 coding sequence is TGTGCCAGCAGCTTGGGGTTACAGGCGAGCTACGAGCAGTACTTC.

This clonotype was counted ten times or more. The chain links TRBV7-2 to TRBJ1-2; 7 bases line up with TRBD1. The V and J ends lost 5 bases and 4 bases, in that order; junction bases with no gene match: 16. Germline loops: CDR1 SGHTA, CDR2 FQGNSA. The CDR3 is made up of 17 amino acids. CDR3 region: CASSHDRAARSLYGYTF. The CDR3, as DNA: TGTGCCAGCAGCCATGACAGGGCTGCGCGTTCCCTCTATGGCTACACCTTC.

In this sample, this clonotype turned up a few times. The chain carries TRBV9 and TRBJ2-2, with D unclear. In germline, CDR1 is SGDLS, CDR2 YYNGEE. Trimming took off 3 bases at V and 1 base at J, with 4 bases between the two ends. The CDR3 sequence is 13 residues long. As DNA, the CDR3 is TGTGCCAGCAGCGGGATGAACACCGGGGAGCTGTTTTTT. This codes for CASSGMNTGELFF.

For this clonotype: Because it lacks the conserved phenylalanine or tryptophan at the end, this CDR3 is likely a read error. The limits of the CDR3 on the DNA are not certain, so only TCRdb's listed CDR3 is given. The genes are TRBV19 and TRBJ2-5. Germline CDR1 is LNHDA and CDR2 is SQIVND (reference sequence). From its first to its last residue, the CDR3 has 8 amino acids. This CDR3 reads CASSIDQP.

This clonotype was observed at least ten times. The chain couples TRBV10-3 to TRBJ1-3; no firm D call. This CDR3 has 15 residues. Germline V lookup: CDR1 ENHRY, CDR2 SYGVKD. V lost 0 bases to trimming and J lost 3 bases, with 9 bases between them. The CDR3 sequence: CAISESDRFGNTIYF. CDR3 in DNA: TGTGCCATCAGTGAGTCCGACCGGTTTGGAAACACCATATATTTT.

The chain has TRBV15 and TRBJ1-3; D uncertain. Germline V gives CDR1 LNHNV, CDR2 YYDKDF (reference sequence). V was trimmed by 5 bases and J by 8 bases, leaving 10 bases between them. The CDR3 has 12 residues. CDR3 residues: CATSGLEDTIYF. The CDR3 bases are TGTGCCACCAGCGGACTGGAGGACACCATATATTTT.

This clonotype has a single count. J is TRBJ1-2 and V is TRBV6-1; D not certain. Germline V lookup: CDR1 MNHNS, CDR2 SASEGT. V dropped 5 bases and J dropped 1 base, with 17 bases sitting between them. The CDR3 length is 16 residues. The DNA of the CDR3 is TGTGCCAGCAGTTACTCGAGGGTGAGACTTAACTATGGCTACACCTTC. This encodes CASSYSRVRLNYGYTF.

V and J are TRBV11-2 and TRBJ2-3; 9 nucleotides match TRBD2. Trimming took 5 bases from V and 6 from J; bases not matched to a gene: 6. In germline, CDR1 is SGHAT, CDR2 FQNNGV. There are 14 residues in the CDR3. CDR3 nucleotide sequence: TGTGCCAGCAGCATTAGCGGGAGCGGCGATACGCAGTATTTT. This translates into CASSISGSGDTQYF.

This chain joins TRBV4-3 and TRBJ1-2; TRBD1 matches 10 bases. The CDR3 has 17 amino acids. From germline, CDR1 is LGHNA and CDR2 YSLEER. V was pared by 3 bases and J by 8 bases, with 15 bases of the junction left unmatched. CDR3 region: CASSHRRWTGGSGGYTF. CDR3 in DNA: TGCGCCAGCAGCCATCGGCGCTGGACAGGGGGGTCGGGAGGCTACACCTTC.

The chain combines TRBV20-1 with TRBJ1-6, with TRBD1 as a possible D gene (6 bases). The V and J ends lost 0 bases and 7 bases respectively, with 19 bases between them. From germline, CDR1 is DFQATT and CDR2 SNEGSKA (reference sequence). The CDR3 is 17 amino acids. This CDR3 reads CSARDQSRGLGNSPLHF. The CDR3 nucleotides read TGCAGTGCTAGAGACCAATCCAGGGGTCTGGGGAATTCACCCCTCCACTTT.

In this sample, this clonotype turned up a few times. The chain combines TRBV28 with TRBJ2-7; 13 nucleotides match TRBD2. There are 16 residues in the CDR3. Trimming took 5 bases from V and 3 from J; bases not matched to a gene: 7. The germline V gene has CDR1 MDHEN and CDR2 SYDVKM. The CDR3 region is CASSKGTSGEVYEQYF. The CDR3 DNA reads TGTGCCAGCAGTAAGGGGACTAGCGGGGAGGTCTACGAGCAGTACTTC.

This chain connects TRBV12-3 or TRBV12-4 to TRBJ1-3; D gene uncertain. Trimming cost V 1 base and J 9 bases, with 16 bases left between them. This CDR3 comprises 15 residues. CDR3 residues: CASSLGQDTGVTIYF. The CDR3 DNA reads TGTGCCAGCAGTTTAGGCCAGGATACCGGAGTCACCATATATTTT.

The chain has TRBV20-1 and TRBJ2-7; weak D call: TRBD1 (6 bases). The germline V and J ends were trimmed by 4 bases and 2 bases, with 18 bases remaining between them. The germline V gene has CDR1 DFQATT and CDR2 SNEGSKA (reference sequence). The CDR3 totals 15 residues. The DNA for the CDR3 is TGCAGTGCTAAAACCCGACAGGAGAGAACCTACGAGCAGTACTTC. This codes for CSAKTRQERTYEQYF.

As to this clonotype: Because the CDR3's place on the DNA is in doubt, the DNA is left out and the CDR3 is given as listed by TCRdb. V is TRBV2 and J is TRBJ2-2; TRBD1 is the table's D call and was not checked against the DNA. The CDR3 comprises 15 residues, both ends counted. Germline CDR1 and CDR2: SNHLY and FYNNEI. CDR3 region: CASSPDRVAPGSCFF.

The V and J genes are TRBV20-1 and TRBJ2-5, with TRBD2 matching 10 bases. The CDR3 totals 16 residues. CDR1 DFQATT and CDR2 SNEGSKA come from the germline V gene (reference sequence). Trimming at V came to 4 bases and at J to 0 bases, leaving 8 bases not matched to a gene. DNA for the CDR3: TGCAGTGCTATGGGGCTAGCGGGGGTCAACCAAGAGACCCAGTACTTC. Translating gives CSAMGLAGVNQETQYF.

This clonotype turned up a few times. The chain uses TRBV20-1 and TRBJ1-1; TRBD1 agrees at 7 bases. The junction had 10 bases not matched to a gene; V was cut back by 0 bases and J by 6 bases. The CDR3 has 15 amino acids. The germline gives CDR1 DFQATT, CDR2 SNEGSKA (reference sequence). The CDR3 DNA follows: TGCAGTGCTAGAGAGTATGCAGGGGGGACTTCTGAAGCTTTCTTT. Its protein product is CSAREYAGGTSEAFF.

As to this clonotype: A read error may be the cause here, since a much bigger clone is one base away. The chain joins TRBV11-1 to TRBJ1-1; 7 bases align to TRBD1. Germline CDR1 is SGHAT and CDR2 is FQDESV (reference sequence). The junction had 8 bases not matched to a gene; V was cut back by 5 bases and J by 2 bases. The CDR3 has 15 amino acids. CDR3 sequence reads: CASSPREGGNTEAFF. The DNA of the CDR3 is TGTGCCAGCAGCCCCAGGGAAGGGGGCAACACTGAAGCTTTCTTT.